Below, 23 T cell receptor beta chains from the same sample are listed, as sequenced in a study of T-cell reconstitution after alpha-beta-depleted transplantation in children. Unique molecular identifiers were used to barcode this TCRbeta library. TCRdb used MiXCR to reprocess the PCR reads, holding one entry per CDR3 protein. The sample shows under 75,000 distinct CDR3 sequences, roughly a tenth of them seen only once. Sequences were derived from PBMCs, sampled before TCRalphabeta/CD19-depleted stem cell transplant. These receptors were obtained from a boy aged 5-17 years with acute myeloid leukemia, due to receive a stem cell transplant.

The chain employs TRBV5-8 and TRBJ2-7; TRBD1 matches at 7 bases. V lost 8 bases to trimming and J lost 1 base; unmatched junction nucleotides: 9. This CDR3 contains 14 residues. Looked up from germline, CDR1 is SGHTS and CDR2 is YDEGEE. The CDR3, as DNA: TGTGCCAGTAACTCCGGGACAGAGTCCTACGAGCAGTACTTC. This translates into CASNSGTESYEQYF. Combining the CDR3 with reference TRBV5-8 and TRBJ2-7 gives the whole variable domain EAGVTQSPTHLIKTRGQQATLRCSPISGHTSVYWYQQALGLGLQFLLWYDEGEERNRGNFPPRFSGRQFPNYSSELNVNALELEDSALYLCASNSGTESYEQYFGPGTRLTVT.

This clonotype has ten or more counts. V and J are TRBV29-1 and TRBJ1-6; 11 nucleotides match TRBD1. V lost 8 bases, J lost 5 bases, and 5 bases stayed unmatched. Germline-derived CDR1 and CDR2 are SQVTM and ANQGSEA. This CDR3 comprises 14 residues. CDR3 DNA sequence: TGCAGCACAAAGGACAGGGGGCATAATTCACCCCTCCACTTT. Protein sequence: CSTKDRGHNSPLHF.

This clonotype was seen many times. V is TRBV7-2 and J is TRBJ2-3; no reliable D call. Germline-derived CDR1 and CDR2 are SGHTA and FQGNSA. The length of the CDR3 is 14 residues. The V gene lost 5 bases and the J gene lost 6 bases, with 15 bases spanning the gap. The DNA for the CDR3 is TGTGCCAGCAGCGTTCAAGCAGGTGGGGATACGCAGTATTTT. Protein sequence: CASSVQAGGDTQYF. The full variable domain, its missing parts supplied by reference TRBV7-2 and TRBJ2-3, is GAGVSQSPSNKVTEKGKDVELRCDPISGHTALYWYRQSLGQGLEFLIYFQGNSAPDKSGLPSDRFSAERTGGSVSTLTIQRTQQEDSAVYLCASSVQAGGDTQYFGPGTRLTVL.

At least ten counts were recorded for this clonotype. The chain's CDR3 is CASSFAGSSYNEQFF. CDR3 in DNA: TGTGCCAGCAGCTTCGCAGGGAGCTCCTACAATGAGCAGTTCTTC. The chain has TRBV11-2 and TRBJ2-1; D possibly matches TRBD1 or TRBD2 (5 bases each). Germline V gives CDR1 SGHAT, CDR2 FQNNGV. Trimming shortened V by 3 bases and J by 0 bases, and 9 bases separated the two germline ends. This CDR3 has 15 amino acids.

This clonotype occurred many times. The chain employs TRBV28 and TRBJ2-3; possible D gene TRBD2, 6 bases. V was trimmed by 6 bases and J by 0 bases, leaving 10 bases between them. The CDR3 sequence is 14 residues long. Germline assignment: CDR1 MDHEN and CDR2 SYDVKM. CDR3 in DNA: TGTGCCAGCAGACCGGGACTGAGCACAGATACGCAGTATTTT. Amino acid sequence: CASRPGLSTDTQYF.

This clonotype has at least ten counts. The chain couples TRBV4-3 to TRBJ1-1; weak D call: TRBD1 (5 bases). Trimming left V 1 base short and J 0 bases short, with 12 bases between. The V gene's germline CDR1 is LGHNA and CDR2 YSLEER. CDR3 length: 16 amino acids. The CDR3 DNA is TGCGCCAGCAGCCAAGCAGGAGGGACCCTGAACACTGAAGCTTTCTTT. This codes for CASSQAGGTLNTEAFF.

The chain's CDR3 is CAISPPGATNEQFF. Written as DNA, the CDR3 is TGTGCCATCAGCCCACCCGGTGCCACCAATGAGCAGTTCTTC. The chain employs TRBV10-3 and TRBJ2-1; D is unclear. From germline, CDR1 is ENHRY and CDR2 SYGVKD. Trimming pared 6 bases from V and 6 bases from J, leaving 15 bases between. This CDR3 has 14 amino acids.

This clonotype was observed at least ten times. The chain joins TRBV7-2 to TRBJ2-1; D may be TRBD2 (5 bases). The germline CDR1 and CDR2 sequences are SGHTA and FQGNSA. This CDR3 is 18 amino acids long. V lost 2 bases, J lost 10 bases, and 27 bases lay in between. CDR3 sequence (DNA): TGTGCCAGCAGCTTATCGGGTTTAGGGCTAGCCTCGATCGGGGAGCAGTTCTTC. Its translation is CASSLSGLGLASIGEQFF.

This clonotype was recorded at least ten times. Here the CDR3 DNA reads TGTGCCAGCAGTTACTCGTGGGACAGGAAGCAGCCCCAGCATTTT. Its protein is CASSYSWDRKQPQHF. V gene TRBV6-5 combines with J gene TRBJ1-5; 8 bases match TRBD1. This CDR3 spans 15 amino acids. The V segment lost 0 bases and the J segment 7 bases; nucleotides outside the gene matches: 5. Germline CDR1 is MNHEY and CDR2 is SVGAGI.

The rearrangement uses TRBV19 and TRBJ1-2; no clear D gene. Germline V gene sequence: CDR1 LNHDA, CDR2 SQIVND (reference sequence). The CDR3 has 16 amino acids. Deletions cut 5 bases from V and 0 bases from J, with 16 bases between. CDR3 DNA sequence: TGTGCCAGTAGTGCTCCATCGGGTTTTGCTAACTATGGCTACACCTTC. This sequence encodes CASSAPSGFANYGYTF.

This clonotype was detected a few times. This chain uses TRBV5-1 with TRBJ2-1; TRBD2 might be the D (7 bases). V gave up 0 bases and J gave up 8 bases, with 15 bases separating them. CDR1 is SGHRS, CDR2 YFSETQ, per germline. This CDR3 region has 15 residues. Here the CDR3 DNA reads TGCGCCAGCAGCTTGGGGGGGGGGCCGAGCGATGAGCAGTTCTTC. As protein: CASSLGGGPSDEQFF.

Ten or more counts support this clonotype. The chain combines TRBV28 with TRBJ2-3, with D tentatively TRBD2 (5 bases). The ends were cut back, 6 bases at V and 1 base at J, with 14 bases in the middle. Per germline, CDR1 MDHEN and CDR2 SYDVKM. This CDR3 comprises 15 residues. For the CDR3, the DNA is TGTGCCAGCAGCCAAGGTCGGCGGGGCACAGATACGCAGTATTTT. Protein: CASSQGRRGTDTQYF. Full variable domain (outside the CDR3, taken from reference TRBV28 and TRBJ2-3): DVKVTQSSRYLVKRTGEKVFLECVQDMDHENMFWYRQDPGLGLRLIYFSYDVKMKEKGDIPEGYSVSREKKERFSLILESASTNQTSMYLCASSQGRRGTDTQYFGPGTRLTVL.

Ten or more counts support this clonotype. V usage is TRBV7-3 and J usage is TRBJ2-7, with TRBD2 matching over 9 bases. Germline CDR1 and CDR2: SGHTA and FQGTGA. V lost 5 bases, J lost 5 bases, and 10 bases stayed unmatched. The CDR3 has 15 amino acids. For the CDR3, the DNA is TGTGCCAGCAGCCAAGAGGGACTAGCCCCCCACGAGCAGTACTTC. It is translated as CASSQEGLAPHEQYF.

This clonotype turned up a few times. The chain has TRBV6-5 and TRBJ2-3; possibly TRBD1 or TRBD2 for D (5 bases each). CDR3 length: 13 residues. V shed 2 bases and J shed 6 bases, with 9 bases lying between them. CDR1 MNHEY and CDR2 SVGAGI come from the germline V gene. CDR3 sequence (DNA): TGTGCCAGCAGTTACGGGACGCGGGATACGCAGTATTTT. Its protein is CASSYGTRDTQYF.

The chain uses TRBV19 and TRBJ2-3; either TRBD1 or TRBD2 may fit D (5 bases each). The ends were cut back, 4 bases at V and 6 bases at J, with 11 bases in the middle. Germline V lookup: CDR1 LNHDA, CDR2 SQIVND (reference sequence). This CDR3 is built from 13 residues. The CDR3 is CASSRDPQDTQYF. The CDR3 DNA reads TGTGCCAGTAGTAGGGACCCCCAGGATACGCAGTATTTT.

The chain recombines TRBV20-1 with TRBJ2-7, with 7 nucleotides matching TRBD2. Germline CDR1 reads DFQATT; CDR2 reads SNEGSKA (reference sequence). V gave up 6 bases and J gave up 2 bases; unmatched junction bases: 7. There are 13 residues in the CDR3. The CDR3 region is CSATGAGPYEQYF. The CDR3 DNA sequence: TGCAGTGCCACCGGAGCGGGACCCTACGAGCAGTACTTC.

The chain joins TRBV4-3 to TRBJ1-1, with D possibly TRBD1 on 6 matching bases. Germline CDR1 LGHNA, CDR2 YSLEER. CDR3 length: 18 residues. V gave up 0 bases and J gave up 0 bases, with 17 bases separating them. CDR3 nucleotide sequence: TGCGCCAGCAGCCAAGATCGGGGGGCAGGGGACCTGAACACTGAAGCTTTCTTT. It codes for CASSQDRGAGDLNTEAFF.

This clonotype was recorded at least ten times. The CDR3 DNA reads TGTGCCATCAGGGAGACAGGGAATGAAGAGACCCAGTACTTC. Encoded protein: CAIRETGNEETQYF. The chain carries TRBV10-3 and TRBJ2-5; TRBD1 matches 7 bases. V shed 6 bases, J shed 3 bases, and the junction held 7 bases outside the gene matches. This CDR3 has 14 residues. Germline-derived CDR1 and CDR2 are ENHRY and SYGVKD.

This clonotype was detected ten times or more. This chain uses TRBV29-1 with TRBJ2-5; 8 positions agree with TRBD1. V shed 2 bases and J 5 bases; nucleotides not matched to a gene: 7. This CDR3 has 14 residues. Germline V CDR1 and CDR2: SQVTM, ANQGSEA. CDR3 nucleotides: TGCAGCGTTGAATCAGGGGGCATTTTCGAGACCCAGTACTTC. This translates into CSVESGGIFETQYF.

This clonotype has a count of ten or more. This chain links TRBV11-2 with TRBJ2-4, with 7 bases matching TRBD1. The J segment lost 6 bases and the V segment lost 0 bases, leaving 11 bases of the junction unmatched. Germline values: CDR1 SGHAT, CDR2 FQNNGV. The CDR3 is 17 amino acids. This CDR3 is CASSLEGAGGNGNIQYF. The CDR3 DNA reads TGTGCCAGCAGCTTAGAGGGGGCAGGGGGTAATGGAAACATTCAGTACTTC.

This clonotype was seen at least ten times. The genes are TRBV11-2 and TRBJ2-3; TRBD2 agrees at 8 bases. From germline, CDR1 is SGHAT and CDR2 FQNNGV. J gave up 5 bases and V 4 bases, and 2 bases lay outside the gene matches. This CDR3 is built from 13 residues. DNA of the CDR3: TGTGCCAGCAGCTCCGGGAGGGGAGATACGCAGTATTTT. Translating gives CASSSGRGDTQYF.

This clonotype was recorded at least ten times. CDR3 residues: CSASGETQYF. The CDR3 region has the DNA TGCAGTGCTAGTGGAGAGACCCAGTACTTC. The V and J genes are TRBV20-1 and TRBJ2-5; D gene uncertain. The CDR3 covers 10 residues. Germline lookup yields CDR1 DFQATT and CDR2 SNEGSKA (reference sequence). Trimming stripped 3 bases from V and 4 bases from J, with 3 bases between.

This clonotype was picked up many times. This chain uses TRBV5-6 with TRBJ1-2; D not resolved. V shed 3 bases and J shed 2 bases, with 8 bases lying between them. CDR3 size: 13 residues. Germline loops: CDR1 SGHDT, CDR2 YYEEEE. The CDR3 nucleotides are TGTGCCAGCAGCTCAGCACGGAACTATGGCTACACCTTC. It is translated as CASSSARNYGYTF.